The table lists the clone carrying this T cell receptor (beta chain) with many counts. Its matching antigen is unknown. An end of the junction does not agree with germline; a read error may underlie this. This record comes from a study of CD8+CD57+ T cells in acquired aplastic anemia. Overall study context: Average DNA yield from sorted CD4+ and CD8+ cells was roughly 3 ug.

General study points: The number of CD8+ CDR3 sequences shared by patients and controls was twenty-nine.

Using genomic DNA as the template, TCR beta VDJ and CDR3 profiling was carried out. TCRdb redid the calling of the reads with MiXCR, one entry per CDR3 protein. This table holds about 160,000 distinct CDR3 sequences, approximately 44% found once. The sequencing sample was made of sorted CD4+, CD8+, or CD8+CD57+ T cells (not recorded which) from PBMCs. The sequence derives from a human donor in good health.

The CDR3 region is CASGFTGEQYF. The CDR3 DNA reads TGTGCCAGCGGTTTTACAGGGGAGCAGTACTTC. The chain uses TRBV28 and TRBJ2-7, with a weak D call TRBD1 (6 bases). Germline V gene data show CDR1 as MDHEN and CDR2 as SYDVKM. The CDR3 extends over 11 amino acids. The full variable domain, with the rest looked up from reference TRBV28 and TRBJ2-7, is DVKVTQSSRYLVKRTGEKVFLECVQDMDHENMFWYRQDPGLGLRLIYFSYDVKMKEKGDIPEGYSVSREKKERFSLILESASTNQTSMYLCASGFTGEQYFGPGTRLTVT.